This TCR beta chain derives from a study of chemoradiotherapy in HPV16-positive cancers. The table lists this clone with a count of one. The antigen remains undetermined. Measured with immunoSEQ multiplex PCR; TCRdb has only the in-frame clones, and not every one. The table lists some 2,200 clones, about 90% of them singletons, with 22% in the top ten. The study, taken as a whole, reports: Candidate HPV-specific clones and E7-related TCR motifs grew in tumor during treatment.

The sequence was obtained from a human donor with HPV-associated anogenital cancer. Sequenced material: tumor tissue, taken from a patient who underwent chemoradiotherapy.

Here the CDR3 DNA reads TGTGCCAGCAGTGATCGAATAGACTCCTACGAGCAGTACTTC. Encoded protein: CASSDRIDSYEQYF. The chain joins TRBV25-1 to TRBJ2-7, with D unclear. The CDR3 length is 14 residues. Trimming left V 3 bases short and J 0 bases short, with 9 bases between. The V gene's germline CDR1 is MGHDK and CDR2 SYGVNS.